What follows describes a single TCR beta chain. The antigen is undetermined. This record belongs to a study of cytomegalovirus exposure and HLA in healthy donors. Study overall: The 110 or so validation repertoires used a platform that matched the one used for the 600 to 700 first-cohort repertoires, as a later analysis reported. Study-wide results and limits: TCR sequences were mostly rare, though some public TCRs occurred in many donors. Some TCR beta chains (approximately 180 of them) were listed as cytomegalovirus-associated. In the 130 or so validation repertoires, a later analysis found that first-cohort TCR clusters tended to co-occur.

The assay was immunoSEQ multiplex PCR, and TCRdb's table has in-frame clones only and misses some. The profile shows around 300,000 clones, 80% to 90% of them singletons. Germline lookup yields CDR1 GTSNPN and CDR2 SVGIG (reference sequence). V shed 3 bases and J 3 bases; nucleotides not matched to a gene: 8. The CDR3 totals 15 residues. The TCR sequence derives from a woman between 18 and 29 years old in good health and CMV-seronegative. The specimen sequenced was PBMCs. This rearrangement joins TRBV30 to TRBJ2-1; 7 nucleotides match TRBD2. In DNA form, the CDR3 reads TGTGCCTGGAGGGGGCTCAGCGGGAACTACAATGAGCAGTTCTTC. Its protein is CAWRGLSGNYNEQFF.